This entry is about one TCR beta chain. Its cognate antigen is unknown. TCRdb's table, derived via immunoSEQ multiplex PCR, lists solely in-frame clones and lacks some. The profile covers about 4,000 clones, with about 82% appearing a single time and roughly 3.5% taken by the ten largest. The data belong to a study of immune evolution from preneoplasia to lung adenocarcinoma. Whole-study findings and limits: Later-stage lesions appeared to have more T cells, more diversity, less clonality.

The CDR3 length is 13 residues. V gave up 3 bases and J gave up 5 bases, with 8 bases separating them. The germline gives CDR1 SGHTA, CDR2 FQGTGA. The genes are TRBV7-3 and TRBJ1-5; D gene uncertain. Source material: FFPE minimally invasive lung adenocarcinoma tissue. This sequence was found in an older person with lung adenocarcinoma. The CDR3 DNA sequence: TGTGCCAGCAGCTTGGACCTAGATCAGCCCCAGCATTTT. It codes for CASSLDLDQPQHF.